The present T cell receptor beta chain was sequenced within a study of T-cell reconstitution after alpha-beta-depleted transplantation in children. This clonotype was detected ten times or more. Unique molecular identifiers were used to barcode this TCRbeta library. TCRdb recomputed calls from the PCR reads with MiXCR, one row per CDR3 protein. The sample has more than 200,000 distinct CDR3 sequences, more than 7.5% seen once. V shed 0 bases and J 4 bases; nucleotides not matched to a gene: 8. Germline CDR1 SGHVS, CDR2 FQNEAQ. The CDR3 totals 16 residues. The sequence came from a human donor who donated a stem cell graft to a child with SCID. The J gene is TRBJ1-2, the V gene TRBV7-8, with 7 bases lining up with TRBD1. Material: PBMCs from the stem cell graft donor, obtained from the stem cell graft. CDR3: CASSLAPTGTGYGYTF. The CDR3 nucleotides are TGTGCCAGCAGCTTAGCCCCGACAGGGACCGGCTATGGCTACACCTTC.